What follows is one T cell receptor (beta chain) and its context. Per the original methods: Reference gene primer amplification yielded estimated nucleated cell counts. Clones were sequenced by immunoSEQ multiplex PCR, and TCRdb holds only the in-frame ones, with some missing. For V, J and clone size, that table is used; D and trimming come from the DNA. The sample lists 310,000 or so clones, 86% occurring once. The V gene's germline CDR1 is ENHRY and CDR2 SYGVKD. V shed 2 bases and J 6 bases; nucleotides not matched to a gene: 3. The CDR3 spans 14 residues. This specimen comes from a study of blood T cell repertoires in COVID-19.

The V and J genes are TRBV10-3 and TRBJ1-2; 10 bases align to TRBD1. Sequenced material: PBMCs or T cells enriched from blood (not recorded which). This receptor was obtained from a woman under 30 who had recovered from COVID-19. DNA of the CDR3: TGTGCCATCAGTGAGGACAGGGGGCAAGATGGCTACACCTTC. Its protein is CAISEDRGQDGYTF.